The subject of this entry is one T cell receptor (beta chain). The sample belongs to a study of T cells in tumors and immune-related adverse events. CDR1 and CDR2 (germline): SGHDN, FVKESK. V dropped 4 bases and J dropped 8 bases, with 8 bases sitting between them. The length of the CDR3 is 11 residues. Sequencing used immunoSEQ multiplex PCR; TCRdb keeps in-frame clones, though not all of them. The sample holds about 10,000 clones, 80% to 95% seen once. This rearrangement joins TRBV14 to TRBJ1-2; unclear D gene. The sequenced sample was lymph node tissue, obtained from a patient treated with anti-PD-1 therapy. The receptor was isolated from a female donor with metastatic renal cell carcinoma. In DNA, the CDR3 is TGTGCCAGCAGCCCCCGGGTAGGCTACACCTTC. It encodes CASSPRVGYTF. Based on the CDR3 plus reference TRBV14 and TRBJ1-2, the full variable domain is EAGVTQFPSHSVIEKGQTVTLRCDPISGHDNLYWYRRVMGKEIKFLLHFVKESKQDESGMPNNRFLAERTGGTYSTLKVQPAELEDSGVYFCASSPRVGYTFGSGTRLTVV.